This T cell receptor (beta chain) was recorded in a study of blood T cell repertoires in COVID-19. Study summary: There were acute and convalescent COVID-19 samples, and they came from the United States, Italy and Spain. Nucleic acid was either cDNA or gDNA, and it came from T cells, B-cell-depleted T cells, or PBMCs.

This clone was seen only a few times. Between the trimmed V and J ends, which lost 3 bases and 8 bases, there was a span of 11 bases. CDR1 and CDR2 from the germline V gene are MDHEN and SYDVKM. This CDR3 is 14 amino acids long. Produced via immunoSEQ multiplex PCR; TCRdb's table is partial and in-frame only. The sample records about 160,000 clones, 79% being singletons. This chain links TRBV28 with TRBJ1-6, with no clear D. The clonotype originates from a woman aged 55-69 years with COVID-19, enrolled during active disease. Sequenced: peripheral blood. CDR3 bases: TGTGCCAGCAGTTTGATTGGGCGGGATTCACCCCTCCACTTT. It yields the protein CASSLIGRDSPLHF.